This record concerns one T cell receptor (beta chain) sequence. Its antigen is not identified. This sample was taken from a study of T cell responses to AZD1222 COVID-19 vaccine. Between the trimmed V and J ends, which lost 3 bases and 2 bases, there was a span of 7 bases. This CDR3 spans 13 amino acids. Germline V gene data show CDR1 as KGHSH and CDR2 as LQKENI. Study findings and constraints: Repertoires were sampled only after the peak T cell response. Spike was spanned by vaccine-associated CD4 TCRs, which were dominant at 160-218 and 743-854.

Sequencing was performed with immunoSEQ multiplex PCR; in TCRdb, only in-frame clones are kept and a portion is missing. The data contain approximately 150,000 clones, roughly nine tenths of them singletons. This chain connects TRBV18 to TRBJ1-2; D remains unclear. This TCR was sampled from an adult in good health. Here the sequenced sample was peripheral blood, taken on day 0 of AZD1222 vaccination. The CDR3 is CASSPGRNYGYTF. CDR3 nucleotide sequence: TGTGCCAGCTCACCGGGTCGGAACTATGGCTACACCTTC.